One and the same sample provided the 32 T cell receptor beta chains below, sequenced in a study of spatial heterogeneity in lung cancer. TCRdb ran MiXCR on the 5' RACE reads and lists one entry per CDR3 protein. This table has 20,000 to 30,000 distinct CDR3 sequences, roughly 9% appearing once. Antigens of these TCRs are unknown. Broader study findings: The study found that expanded intratumoral alpha and beta TCR counts tracked tumor mutation counts.

Time point specified: sample taken at primary tumor resection. The sample in question was lung tumor tissue, obtained at surgery. These receptors were collected from a male donor with early-stage non-small cell lung cancer.

This clonotype was observed at least ten times. The V call is TRBV4-3, the J call TRBJ2-7; the match to TRBD1 covers 12 bases. This CDR3 is built from 15 residues. Germline values: CDR1 LGHNA, CDR2 YSLEER. With V trimmed by 4 bases and J by 5 bases, 6 bases remained unmatched. The CDR3 nucleotides are TGCGCCAGCAGCCCCGGGACAGGGGGCATCGACGAGCAGTACTTC. Its translation is CASSPGTGGIDEQYF.

This clonotype was counted many times. The chain uses TRBV5-8 and TRBJ2-6; 8 bases fit TRBD1. CDR1 and CDR2 from the germline V gene are SGHTS and YDEGEE. The CDR3 sequence is 17 residues long. J was trimmed by 0 bases and V by 4 bases; bases with no gene match: 6. This chain's CDR3 is CASSRTGYVSGANVLTF. The CDR3 nucleotides are TGTGCCAGCAGCAGGACAGGGTACGTCTCTGGGGCCAACGTCCTGACTTTC.

This clonotype was counted a few times. The chain links TRBV30 to TRBJ2-7; D possibly corresponds to TRBD1 (5 bases). In germline, CDR1 is GTSNPN, CDR2 SVGIG (reference sequence). This CDR3 is 12 amino acids long. Trimming removed 2 bases at V and 5 bases at J, with 10 bases between. CDR3 bases: TGTGCCTGGAGTCAGGGTTTCGACGAGCAGTACTTC. Translation gives CAWSQGFDEQYF.

This clonotype was counted ten times or more. The genes are TRBV27 and TRBJ2-1; 8 bases line up with TRBD2. The CDR3 has 13 amino acids. CDR1 is MNHEY and CDR2 is SMNVEV in the germline V gene (reference sequence). V shed 5 bases and J 7 bases; nucleotides not matched to a gene: 4. CDR3 region: CASSQIAGNEQFF. The CDR3 DNA is TGTGCCAGCAGTCAGATAGCGGGGAATGAGCAGTTCTTC.

The J gene is TRBJ2-5, the V gene TRBV11-1; no reliable D call. The CDR3 has 13 residues. V lost 2 bases to trimming and J lost 1 base, with 5 bases between them. Germline loops: CDR1 SGHAT, CDR2 FQDESV (reference sequence). CDR3 sequence (DNA): TGTGCCAGCAGCTTAAGACCCCAAGAGACCCAGTACTTC. Amino acids: CASSLRPQETQYF.

Many counts were recorded for this clonotype. This chain connects TRBV20-1 to TRBJ2-6; 10 nucleotides align to TRBD1. V dropped 1 base and J dropped 0; count of bases not matched to a gene: 6. In germline, CDR1 is DFQATT, CDR2 SNEGSKA (reference sequence). This CDR3 is 18 amino acids long. The CDR3 protein is CSARGIRTGGSGANVLTF. As DNA, the CDR3 is TGCAGTGCTAGAGGGATTCGGACAGGGGGCTCTGGGGCCAACGTCCTGACTTTC.

This clonotype has at least ten counts. The rearrangement joins TRBV15 to TRBJ2-4, with D possibly being TRBD1 (6 bases). This CDR3 region has 15 residues. Germline-derived CDR1 and CDR2 are LNHNV and YYDKDF (reference sequence). V was pared by 3 bases and J by 1 base, with 10 bases between. In DNA form, the CDR3 reads TGTGCCACCAGCAGTCTTCAGGGGGCCAAAAACATTCAGTACTTC. This encodes CATSSLQGAKNIQYF.

V and J are TRBV20-1 and TRBJ2-1; D is unresolved. The length of the CDR3 is 14 residues. Germline assignment: CDR1 DFQATT and CDR2 SNEGSKA (reference sequence). Trimming pared 3 bases from V and 0 bases from J, leaving 9 bases between. The CDR3 here is CSASEGNSYNEQFF. The CDR3 DNA follows: TGCAGTGCTAGCGAAGGTAACTCCTACAATGAGCAGTTCTTC.

There are many counts of this clonotype. This sequence joins TRBV7-2 and TRBJ1-1; 9 positions agree with TRBD1. The CDR3 sequence is 14 residues long. Germline CDR1 SGHTA, CDR2 FQGNSA. V lost 3 bases and J lost 4; bases outside the gene matches: 3. This CDR3 is CASSLGQGRTEAFF. The DNA of the CDR3 is TGTGCCAGCAGCTTGGGACAGGGACGCACTGAAGCTTTCTTT.

This clonotype was counted ten times or more. The chain is built from TRBV6-2 or TRBV6-3 and TRBJ1-2; D gene ambiguous. CDR3 size: 12 residues. Germline lookup yields CDR1 MNHEY and CDR2 SVGEGT. V lost 2 bases and J 8 bases, leaving 9 bases between the germline ends. The DNA of the CDR3 is TGTGCCAGCAGTTACCCGGACCGCGGCTACACCTTC. Translating gives CASSYPDRGYTF.

Only a few counts were recorded for this clonotype. The rearrangement joins TRBV24-1 to TRBJ2-1; 9 bases agree with TRBD1. Trimming at V came to 5 bases and at J to 7 bases, leaving 8 bases not matched to a gene. From germline, CDR1 is KGHDR and CDR2 SFDVKD. The CDR3 totals 15 residues. CDR3: CATSAHSGTGNEQFF. The CDR3 nucleotides read TGTGCCACCAGTGCTCACTCAGGGACAGGGAATGAGCAGTTCTTC.

The chain uses TRBV5-1 and TRBJ1-5, with D hard to call. The germline CDR1 and CDR2 sequences are SGHRS and YFSETQ. This CDR3 has 14 residues. The V gene lost 1 base and the J gene lost 4 bases, with 9 bases spanning the gap. As DNA, the CDR3 is TGCGCCAGCAGCTTGTTAGGTGAAAATCAGCCCCAGCATTTT. Translation: CASSLLGENQPQHF.

This clonotype came up many times. This sequence joins TRBV7-3 and TRBJ1-1, with no clear D. The CDR3 is made up of 13 amino acids. V dropped 5 bases and J dropped 3 bases, with 10 bases sitting between them. CDR1 and CDR2 from the germline V gene are SGHTA and FQGTGA. The DNA of the CDR3 is TGTGCCAGCAGCCCGCAATCAGACACTGAAGCTTTCTTT. Amino acids: CASSPQSDTEAFF.

The V gene is TRBV12-3 or TRBV12-4, the J gene TRBJ2-1; D is unclear. The V end lost 2 bases, the J end lost 2 bases, and 13 bases lay between the germline ends. This CDR3 is 16 amino acids long. CDR3 bases: TGTGCCAGCAGTTTAATAGGCGGTTCTCCCTACAATGAGCAGTTCTTC. Its translation is CASSLIGGSPYNEQFF.

This clonotype was observed at least ten times. The chain carries TRBV11-2 and TRBJ2-5; no firm D call. Per germline, CDR1 SGHAT and CDR2 FQNNGV. The CDR3 has 13 residues. V lost 1 base, J lost 1 base, and 4 bases lay in between. The CDR3 DNA sequence: TGTGCCAGCAGCTTAGCGGTCCAAGAGACCCAGTACTTC. This translates into CASSLAVQETQYF.

This clonotype has at least ten counts. The chain recombines TRBV28 with TRBJ2-1; a weak D match, TRBD2 (5 bases). Germline values: CDR1 MDHEN, CDR2 SYDVKM. The CDR3 covers 14 residues. V lost 7 bases and J 5 bases, leaving 15 bases between the germline ends. The CDR3 loop is CASMRTSHDNEQFF. The CDR3 region has the DNA TGTGCCAGCATGAGGACTTCTCACGACAATGAGCAGTTCTTC.

This clonotype appeared a single time. The CDR3 loop is CASSLSANEQFF. The CDR3, as DNA: TGCGCCAGCAGCTTGTCTGCCAATGAGCAGTTCTTC. The chain links TRBV5-1 to TRBJ2-1; no clear D. The CDR3 has 12 amino acids. Germline V CDR1 and CDR2: SGHRS, YFSETQ. The V and J ends lost 1 base and 6 bases respectively, with 5 bases between them.

This clonotype has ten or more counts. The chain has TRBV29-1 and TRBJ2-5; 8 bases fit TRBD1. Trimming removed 4 bases from V and 5 bases from J; junction bases left unmatched: 12. The germline gives CDR1 SQVTM, CDR2 ANQGSEA. CDR3 size: 15 residues. The CDR3 coding sequence is TGCAGCGTTGGAAGTGGAACAGGGGGTTTGGAGACCCAGTACTTC. Translating it yields CSVGSGTGGLETQYF. The whole variable domain, filled in from reference TRBV29-1 and TRBJ2-5, reads SAVISQKPSRDICQRGTSLTIQCQVDSQVTMMFWYRQQPGQSLTLIATANQGSEATYESGFVIDKFPISRPNLTFSTLTVSNMSPEDSSIYLCSVGSGTGGLETQYFGPGTRLLVL.

This clonotype was counted many times. CDR3 region: CASSQQAGGELFF. The CDR3 DNA reads as TGTGCCAGCAGCCAACAGGCGGGGGGGGAGCTGTTTTTT. The chain joins TRBV14 to TRBJ2-2, with D possibly being TRBD2 (6 bases). The germline V gene has CDR1 SGHDN and CDR2 FVKESK. This CDR3 has 13 residues. Deletions cut 2 bases from V and 8 bases from J, with 9 bases between. Variable domain in full (rest from reference TRBV14 and TRBJ2-2): EAGVTQFPSHSVIEKGQTVTLRCDPISGHDNLYWYRRVMGKEIKFLLHFVKESKQDESGMPNNRFLAERTGGTYSTLKVQPAELEDSGVYFCASSQQAGGELFFGEGSRLTVL.

This clonotype was seen at least ten times. The chain recombines TRBV5-1 with TRBJ1-1; 7 bases map to TRBD1. The CDR3 loop spans 16 amino acids. Germline CDR1 is SGHRS and CDR2 is YFSETQ. J was trimmed by 0 bases and V by 4 bases; bases with no gene match: 9. The CDR3 DNA reads TGCGCCAGCAGCCCCAACTCGGGACAGTTGAACACTGAAGCTTTCTTT. It codes for CASSPNSGQLNTEAFF.

This chain connects TRBV20-1 to TRBJ2-2; perhaps TRBD2 as D (6 bases). The CDR3 covers 14 residues. The V and J ends lost 6 bases and 0 bases respectively, with 11 bases between them. Germline CDR1 and CDR2: DFQATT and SNEGSKA (reference sequence). CDR3 in amino acids: CSAPLATNTGELFF. The CDR3 DNA reads as TGCAGTGCCCCGCTAGCGACGAACACCGGGGAGCTGTTTTTT.

This sequence joins TRBV19 and TRBJ1-4; 10 bases fit TRBD1. The germline CDR1 and CDR2 sequences are LNHDA and SQIVND (reference sequence). This CDR3 contains 14 residues. The trim removed 5 bases at V and 6 bases at J, leaving 3 bases unmatched. For the CDR3, the DNA is TGTGCCAGTAGTGCCGGGACAGGGGATGAAAAACTGTTTTTT. Protein product: CASSAGTGDEKLFF.

This chain joins TRBV20-1 and TRBJ2-7; tentative D call: TRBD2 (7 bases). The germline V and J ends were trimmed by 2 bases and 7 bases, with 27 bases remaining between them. The length of the CDR3 is 17 residues. The germline gives CDR1 DFQATT, CDR2 SNEGSKA (reference sequence). The CDR3 region is CSARPLQGGGLVGEQYF. In DNA form, the CDR3 reads TGCAGTGCTAGACCGCTACAGGGCGGGGGCCTGGTAGGGGAGCAGTACTTC.

This clonotype was observed many times. The chain employs TRBV5-1 and TRBJ2-3; no definite D call. CDR1 and CDR2 (germline): SGHRS, YFSETQ. The CDR3 sequence is 14 residues long. Trimming stripped 5 bases from V and 0 bases from J, with 10 bases between. CDR3 sequence: CASSIRASTDTQYF. In nucleotides, the CDR3 is TGCGCCAGCAGTATCCGGGCCAGCACAGATACGCAGTATTTT.

This clonotype showed up just a few times. J is TRBJ2-5 and V is TRBV28; maybe TRBD2 (6 bases). V lost 6 bases and J 0 bases, leaving 11 bases between the germline ends. The CDR3 sequence is 14 residues long. Germline V gene sequence: CDR1 MDHEN, CDR2 SYDVKM. In nucleotides, the CDR3 is TGTGCCAGCAGGATCAGCGGGTACCAAGAGACCCAGTACTTC. Translating gives CASRISGYQETQYF.

This chain joins TRBV27 and TRBJ2-5; TRBD1 matches 7 bases. With 7 bases clipped from V and 3 bases from J, the junction kept 5 bases outside the gene matches. Germline V gene sequence: CDR1 MNHEY, CDR2 SMNVEV (reference sequence). There are 13 residues in the CDR3. CDR3 amino acids: CASTPTGKETQYF. CDR3 sequence (DNA): TGTGCCAGCACCCCGACAGGGAAAGAGACCCAGTACTTC.

The rearrangement links TRBV6-5 to TRBJ2-6; D is unclear. Germline assignment: CDR1 MNHEY and CDR2 SVGAGI. Trimming cost V 2 bases and J 2 bases, with 7 bases left between them. The CDR3 contains 15 residues. The CDR3 region has the DNA TGTGCCAGCAGTTACAAGTCCCCTGGGGCCAACGTCCTGACTTTC. Amino acids: CASSYKSPGANVLTF.

This clonotype showed up just a few times. The chain recombines TRBV7-2 with TRBJ2-7; TRBD1 or TRBD2 may be the D gene (5 bases each). The CDR3 runs to 10 residues. V was trimmed by 11 bases and J by 4 bases, leaving 9 bases between them. CDR1 is SGHTA and CDR2 is FQGNSA in the germline V gene. This chain's CDR3 is CAVGEYEQYF. The DNA of the CDR3 is TGTGCCGTGGGGGAATACGAGCAGTACTTC. The variable domain in full, with the rest retrieved from reference TRBV7-2 and TRBJ2-7, is GAGVSQSPSNKVTEKGKDVELRCDPISGHTALYWYRQSLGQGLEFLIYFQGNSAPDKSGLPSDRFSAERTGGSVSTLTIQRTQQEDSAVYLCAVGEYEQYFGPGTRLTVT.

In its sample, this clonotype was seen many times. The chain carries TRBV10-3 and TRBJ2-6; 11 bases are shared with TRBD1. CDR1 is ENHRY, CDR2 SYGVKD, per germline. Trimming at V came to 6 bases and at J to 0 bases, leaving 10 bases not matched to a gene. This CDR3 comprises 19 residues. CDR3 coding DNA: TGTGCCATCAGCGATAACCCGGGACAGGGGGGCTCTGGGGCCAACGTCCTGACTTTC. Translation gives CAISDNPGQGGSGANVLTF.

This clonotype was observed a few times. The CDR3: CASGGGTPDTQYF. In DNA form, the CDR3 reads TGTGCCAGCGGGGGGGGAACGCCGGATACGCAGTATTTT. The chain joins TRBV12-3 or TRBV12-4 to TRBJ2-3; TRBD2 matches 7 bases. The trim removed 8 bases at V and 6 bases at J, leaving 8 bases unmatched. The CDR3 sequence is 13 residues long.

The chain combines TRBV11-3 with TRBJ2-1; 7 bases agree with TRBD2. Germline CDR1 is SGHNT and CDR2 is YENEEA. V lost 4 bases to trimming and J lost 0 bases; unmatched junction nucleotides: 3. The CDR3 is 15 residues long. CDR3 amino acids: CASSWGGSSYNEQFF. The CDR3 DNA reads as TGTGCCAGCAGCTGGGGCGGGAGCTCCTACAATGAGCAGTTCTTC.

This clonotype was recorded at least ten times. The CDR3 protein is CSAGDRGGNTIYF. CDR3 in DNA: TGCAGTGCTGGGGACAGGGGAGGAAACACCATATATTTT. The V gene is TRBV20-1, the J gene TRBJ1-3, with TRBD1 matching over 10 bases. The CDR3 covers 13 residues. Germline lookup yields CDR1 DFQATT and CDR2 SNEGSKA (reference sequence). The J segment lost 4 bases and the V segment lost 5 bases, leaving 2 bases of the junction unmatched.